A selection of T cell receptor beta chains follows, all from one sample in a study of beta chain features in type 1 diabetes. Profiling relied on immunoSEQ multiplex PCR, and the TCRdb table lists in-frame clones only, not all of them. Of about 280,000 clones listed, 14% to 15% are singletons. Sequenced material: naive CD4+ T cells from blood. The source of these receptors is a man aged 18 to 29 with type 1 diabetes. The CDR3 runs from the conserved cysteine through the conserved F or W. The order of the fields is CDR3 protein, CDR3 length, V gene, J gene, clone size. A clone size is listed for some rows: how often the clone was seen (once, few, many), or a class if it is expanded.

CASPPDRGIYEQYF	14	TRBV28	TRBJ2-7	-
CATSRDPGSDEQFF	14	TRBV15	TRBJ2-1	-
CASTESGQGNTEAFF	15	TRBV2	TRBJ1-1	few
CASGQGYRYGYTF	13	TRBV27	TRBJ1-2	-
CAIKGQGSSYEQYF	14	TRBV10-3	TRBJ2-7	-
CASSRYLGGPTNEKLFF	17	TRBV21-1	TRBJ1-4	once
CASSSGAAPQHF	12	TRBV28	TRBJ1-5	few
CASSSKADTYTEAFF	15	TRBV7-9	TRBJ1-1	few
CASSPGTGVTGELFF	15	TRBV5-1	TRBJ2-2	few
CASGMRDSTLGYTF	14	TRBV19	TRBJ1-2	-
CASSLNGQGAGRTPLHF	17	TRBV7-2	TRBJ1-6	-
CAWSVDYLRGHEQFF	15	TRBV30	TRBJ2-1	-
CASSLAIQGYNNEQFF	16	TRBV7-2	TRBJ2-1	few
CASSPQSGADTQYF	14	TRBV9	TRBJ2-3	-
CASSLASGGAMRTQYF	16	TRBV7-2	TRBJ2-3	-